These 18 T cell receptor beta chains came from one sample sequenced in a study of blood T cells in healthy people across ages. Then a second PCR, running about 6 to 11 cycles, was carried out with a sample-barcoded 5' primer and a J-beta primer mix. TCRdb ran MiXCR on the 5' RACE reads and lists one entry per CDR3 protein. The sample shows 850,000 or so distinct CDR3 sequences, more than 25% of them seen only once. The sample was blood. The receptors were sampled from a woman over 75 in good health.

CDR3: CASSPGGLSNQPQHF. Written as DNA, the CDR3 is TGTGCCAGCTCACCAGGGGGATTGAGCAATCAGCCCCAGCATTTT. This rearrangement joins TRBV18 to TRBJ1-5; perhaps TRBD1 as D (5 bases). Germline V gives CDR1 KGHSH, CDR2 LQKENI. This CDR3 region has 15 residues. The germline V and J ends were trimmed by 2 bases and 1 base, with 9 bases remaining between them.

This clonotype was counted many times. This chain connects TRBV12-3 or TRBV12-4 to TRBJ2-3, with D perhaps given as TRBD1 or TRBD2 (5 bases each). The length of the CDR3 is 15 residues. Trimming took off 5 bases at V and 5 bases at J, with 17 bases between the two ends. CDR3 sequence: CASSLRDPKGDTQYF. The CDR3 nucleotides read TGTGCCAGCAGTCTCCGGGACCCAAAAGGAGATACGCAGTATTTT.

This clonotype was observed a handful of times. The V and J genes are TRBV6-5 and TRBJ2-1, with TRBD2 identical over 12 bases. This CDR3 contains 15 residues. The junction had 6 bases not matched to a gene; V was cut back by 6 bases and J by 6 bases. Germline lookup yields CDR1 MNHEY and CDR2 SVGAGI. The CDR3 sequence is CASRILAGGLNEQFF. The CDR3 nucleotides read TGTGCCAGCAGGATCCTAGCGGGGGGGCTCAATGAGCAGTTCTTC.

This chain links TRBV4-1 with TRBJ1-2, with 8 bases matching TRBD1. This CDR3 has 15 residues. From germline, CDR1 is MGHRA and CDR2 YSYEKL. With 4 bases clipped from V and 6 bases from J, the junction kept 10 bases outside the gene matches. CDR3 DNA: TGCGCCAGCAGCCGAGAAGGACAGGGAAACCATGGCTACACCTTC. Translated, it gives CASSREGQGNHGYTF.

The chain joins TRBV25-1 to TRBJ2-3; 15 bases match TRBD2. CDR3 length: 17 residues. CDR1 MGHDK and CDR2 SYGVNS come from the germline V gene. V was pared by 5 bases and J by 4 bases, with 7 bases of the junction left unmatched. CDR3 nucleotides: TGTGCCAGCAGTCAAACGGGACTAGCGGGAGGATCAGATACGCAGTATTTT. Translation gives CASSQTGLAGGSDTQYF.

This clonotype was counted ten times or more. The chain carries TRBV7-2 and TRBJ1-2, with a weak D call TRBD1 (6 bases). The germline gives CDR1 SGHTA, CDR2 FQGNSA. The CDR3 is 16 amino acids. V lost 4 bases to trimming and J lost 4 bases, with 19 bases between them. The CDR3 DNA reads TGTGCCAGCAGCTCCAGGGGTGGGGGTACGGGCTATGGCTACACCTTC. It translates to CASSSRGGGTGYGYTF.

The table lists this clonotype with many counts. V and J are TRBV25-1 and TRBJ1-2, with D possibly being TRBD1 (5 bases). The CDR3 is 15 amino acids. Trimming took 2 bases from V and 3 from J, leaving 13 bases between them. The germline V gene has CDR1 MGHDK and CDR2 SYGVNS. CDR3 region: CASSERRGLDYGYTF. The CDR3 region has the DNA TGTGCCAGCAGTGAACGGAGGGGTTTAGACTATGGCTACACCTTC.

The chain has TRBV18 and TRBJ1-1, with D uncertain. The V end lost 7 bases, the J end lost 1 base, and 13 bases lay between the germline ends. Germline assignment: CDR1 KGHSH and CDR2 LQKENI. The CDR3 consists of 14 residues. DNA for the CDR3: TGTGCCAGCTTGTCCCAGGAGACGAACACTGAAGCTTTCTTT. Its protein product is CASLSQETNTEAFF.

This clonotype has at least ten counts. This rearrangement joins TRBV7-2 to TRBJ2-1, with 8 nucleotides matching TRBD2. The CDR3 length is 12 residues. The junction had 8 bases not matched to a gene; V was cut back by 4 bases and J by 15 bases. Per germline, CDR1 SGHTA and CDR2 FQGNSA. CDR3 nucleotide sequence: TGTGCCAGCAGCTCGGAGCGGGGGCAACGGTTCTTC. It specifies CASSSERGQRFF.

This clonotype was counted ten times or more. The genes are TRBV10-3 and TRBJ2-1; 10 bases line up with TRBD2. Trimming took 0 bases from V and 3 from J; bases not matched to a gene: 5. The V gene's germline CDR1 is ENHRY and CDR2 SYGVKD. The CDR3 spans 17 residues. The CDR3 coding sequence is TGTGCCATCAGTGAGTCGAAAGCGGGGGGGCTCTACAATGAGCAGTTCTTC. Translated: CAISESKAGGLYNEQFF.

Only a few counts were recorded for this clonotype. The V gene is TRBV20-1, the J gene TRBJ2-3; a weak D match, TRBD2 (5 bases). The CDR3 has 12 amino acids. The germline gives CDR1 DFQATT, CDR2 SNEGSKA (reference sequence). V lost 8 bases, J lost 3 bases, and 12 bases lay in between. The CDR3 nucleotides are TGCAGTTCTCCCGGGGATACAGATACGCAGTATTTT. It translates to CSSPGDTDTQYF.

This clonotype was observed a handful of times. This may stem from a read error, because a much larger clone lies one nucleotide away. The V and J genes are TRBV7-2 and TRBJ2-7, with D perhaps TRBD1 or TRBD2 (6 bases each). The germline V gene encodes CDR1 SGHTA and CDR2 FQGNSA. Trimming cost V 2 bases and J 7 bases, with 21 bases left between them. The CDR3 is 16 residues long. The CDR3 nucleotides are TGTGCCAGCAGCTTAAGTTTCGGAGGGGGTGACAATGAGCAGTACTTC. Protein sequence: CASSLSFGGGDNEQYF. The full variable domain, completed using reference TRBV7-2 and TRBJ2-7, is GAGVSQSPSNKVTEKGKDVELRCDPISGHTALYWYRQSLGQGLEFLIYFQGNSAPDKSGLPSDRFSAERTGGSVSTLTIQRTQQEDSAVYLCASSLSFGGGDNEQYFGPGTRLTVT.

This clonotype was counted many times. The chain employs TRBV7-9 and TRBJ2-6, with D possibly TRBD1 on 5 matching bases. Trimming cost V 1 base and J 4 bases, with 17 bases left between them. CDR1 SEHNR and CDR2 FQNEAQ come from the germline V gene (reference sequence). The CDR3 is 18 amino acids. The CDR3 nucleotides are TGTGCCAGCAGCTTAGAGGGTCCACAGGTCTACGGGGCCAACGTCCTGACTTTC. Its protein is CASSLEGPQVYGANVLTF.

This CDR3 reads CAKRQYNEQYF. The CDR3, as DNA: TGTGCCAAAAGGCAATACAATGAGCAGTACTTC. The chain joins TRBV15 to TRBJ2-5; D gene ambiguous. V was pared by 10 bases and J by 11 bases, with 17 bases between. Germline V lookup: CDR1 LNHNV, CDR2 YYDKDF (reference sequence). The CDR3 length is 11 residues.

For this clonotype: One junction end disagrees with the germline gene, perhaps due to a read error. The genes are TRBV3-1 and TRBJ2-1; D not certain. CDR1 and CDR2 from the germline V gene are LGHDT and YNNKEL (reference sequence). This CDR3 comprises 13 residues. DNA for the CDR3: TGTGCCCGCAGCCAAGATCGGCCCCGGGAGCAGTTCTTC. It yields the protein CARSQDRPREQFF.

This clonotype was seen only a few times. The chain uses TRBV5-1 and TRBJ2-1; possibly TRBD2 for D (6 bases). The germline CDR1 and CDR2 sequences are SGHRS and YFSETQ. CDR3 length: 15 amino acids. V lost 1 base and J 6 bases, leaving 14 bases between the germline ends. The CDR3 nucleotides are TGCGCCAGCAGCTTGATTCGCGGAGGGGTCAATGAGCAGTTCTTC. As protein: CASSLIRGGVNEQFF.

This clonotype was observed a handful of times. V usage is TRBV7-8 and J usage is TRBJ1-2; D is ambiguous. The CDR3 is 15 residues long. CDR1 is SGHVS, CDR2 FQNEAQ, per germline. V lost 6 bases, J lost 4 bases, and 18 bases lay in between. DNA for the CDR3: TGTGCCAGCAGGGAATACGGTGAACCCGGCTATGGCTACACCTTC. This translates into CASREYGEPGYGYTF.

A note on this clonotype: At one of its ends the junction is not consistent with the germline gene, which may arise from a read error. The chain couples TRBV7-7 to TRBJ2-1, with D unresolved. There are 13 residues in the CDR3. Germline CDR1 SSHAT, CDR2 FNYEAQ (reference sequence). CDR3 nucleotide sequence: TGTGCTAGCAGAACCCGCTGGGTAAATGAGCAGTTCTTC. Translated, it gives CASRTRWVNEQFF.